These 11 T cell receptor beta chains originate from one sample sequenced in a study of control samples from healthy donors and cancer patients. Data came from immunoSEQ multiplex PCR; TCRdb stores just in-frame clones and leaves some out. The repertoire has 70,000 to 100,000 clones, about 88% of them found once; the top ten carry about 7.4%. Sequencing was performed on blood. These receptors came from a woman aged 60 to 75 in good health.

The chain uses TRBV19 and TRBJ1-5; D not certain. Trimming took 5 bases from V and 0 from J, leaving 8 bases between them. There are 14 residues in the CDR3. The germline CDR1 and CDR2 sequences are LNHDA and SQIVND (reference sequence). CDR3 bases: TGTGCCAGTAGTGCGGTCTATAGCAATCAGCCCCAGCATTTT. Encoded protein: CASSAVYSNQPQHF.

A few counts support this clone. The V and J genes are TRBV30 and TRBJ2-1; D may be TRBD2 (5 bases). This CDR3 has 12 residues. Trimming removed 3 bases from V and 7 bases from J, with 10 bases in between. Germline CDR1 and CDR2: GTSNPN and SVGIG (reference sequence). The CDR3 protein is CAWSGLGNEQFF. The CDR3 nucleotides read TGTGCCTGGAGCGGACTGGGGAATGAGCAGTTCTTC.

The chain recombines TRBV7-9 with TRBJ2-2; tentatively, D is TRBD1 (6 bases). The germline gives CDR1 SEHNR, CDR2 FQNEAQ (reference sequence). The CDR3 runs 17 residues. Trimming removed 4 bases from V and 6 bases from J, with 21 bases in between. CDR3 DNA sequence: TGTGCCAGCAGCTCACAGGTGGGGGCGAGAGGGTCCGGGGAGCTGTTTTTT. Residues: CASSSQVGARGSGELFF.

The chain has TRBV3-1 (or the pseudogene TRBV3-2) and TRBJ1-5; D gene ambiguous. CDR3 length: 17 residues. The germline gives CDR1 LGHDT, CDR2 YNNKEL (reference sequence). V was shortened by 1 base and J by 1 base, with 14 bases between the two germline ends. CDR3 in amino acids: CASSQASGDLSNQPQHF. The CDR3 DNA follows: TGTGCCAGCAGCCAAGCTTCGGGAGACTTGAGCAATCAGCCCCAGCATTTT.

DNA for the CDR3: TGTGCCAGCAGCCACCGAGAGCCTGACGAGCAGTACTTC. This gives the protein CASSHREPDEQYF. The chain employs TRBV3-1 (or the pseudogene TRBV3-2) and TRBJ2-7, with unresolved D. This CDR3 is built from 13 residues. Deletions cut 3 bases from V and 5 bases from J, with 11 bases between. Germline V gene lookup returns CDR1 LGHDT and CDR2 YNNKEL (reference sequence).

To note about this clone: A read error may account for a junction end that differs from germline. The DNA for the CDR3 is TGTGCTAGCAGCTTAGCATCAGGGACCCGGGAGACCCAGTACTTC. It is translated as CASSLASGTRETQYF. This sequence joins TRBV7-7 and TRBJ2-5; D is possibly TRBD1 or TRBD2 (5 bases each). Germline V CDR1 and CDR2: SSHAT, FNYEAQ (reference sequence). The CDR3 is 15 amino acids.

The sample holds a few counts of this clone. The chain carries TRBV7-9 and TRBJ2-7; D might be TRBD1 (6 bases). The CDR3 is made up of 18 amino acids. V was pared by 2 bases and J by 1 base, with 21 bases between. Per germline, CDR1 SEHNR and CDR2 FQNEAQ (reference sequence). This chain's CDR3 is CASSLSQGLGTSSYEQYF. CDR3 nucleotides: TGTGCCAGCAGCTTAAGTCAAGGACTCGGGACATCATCCTACGAGCAGTACTTC.

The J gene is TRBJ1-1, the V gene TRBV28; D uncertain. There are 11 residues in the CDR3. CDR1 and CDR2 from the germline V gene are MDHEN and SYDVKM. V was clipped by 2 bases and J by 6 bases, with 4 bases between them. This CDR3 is CASSLGSEAFF. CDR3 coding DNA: TGTGCCAGCAGTTTAGGATCTGAAGCTTTCTTT.

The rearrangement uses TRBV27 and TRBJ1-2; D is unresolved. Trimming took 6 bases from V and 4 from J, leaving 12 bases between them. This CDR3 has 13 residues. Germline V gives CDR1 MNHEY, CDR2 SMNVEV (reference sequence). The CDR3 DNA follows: TGTGCCAGCAGCAGTGGATGGGGCTATGGCTACACCTTC. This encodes CASSSGWGYGYTF.

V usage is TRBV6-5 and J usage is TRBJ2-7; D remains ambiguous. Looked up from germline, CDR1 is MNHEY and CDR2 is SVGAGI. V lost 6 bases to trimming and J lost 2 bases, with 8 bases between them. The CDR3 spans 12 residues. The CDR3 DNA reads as TGTGCCAGCAGGGGCAGCACCTACGAGCAGTACTTC. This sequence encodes CASRGSTYEQYF.

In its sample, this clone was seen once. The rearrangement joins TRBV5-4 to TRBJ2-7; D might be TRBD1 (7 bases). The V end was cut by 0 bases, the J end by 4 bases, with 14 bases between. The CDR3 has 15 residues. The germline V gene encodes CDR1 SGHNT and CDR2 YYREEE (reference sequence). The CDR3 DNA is TGTGCCAGCAGCTTGGATGGTGCAGGGGGGTACGAGCAGTACTTC. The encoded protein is CASSLDGAGGYEQYF.